This T cell receptor beta chain emerged from a study of lymphopenia after photon versus proton radiotherapy. Study-wide findings and caveats: After lymphocyte nadir, photon-treated repertoires showed oligoclonal expansion, especially CD8+ Temra. Better survival with proton therapy was suggested as possible, not demonstrated. In patients who died, overall survival fell as post-nadir TCR diversity dropped more. Relative stability marked proton patients; photon patients lost diversity and naive cells.

The CDR3 has 13 residues. V lost 6 bases to trimming and J lost 6 bases, with 11 bases between them. The V gene's germline CDR1 is MGHDK and CDR2 SYGVNS. TCRdb's copy holds only in-frame clones and misses some; the assay was immunoSEQ multiplex PCR. This repertoire shows fewer than 40,000 clones, nearly 95% found once; its top ten account for around 0.67%. Worth noting for this clone: What it recognizes is unknown.

This chain uses TRBV25-1 with TRBJ2-2; perhaps TRBD2 as D (6 bases). Specimen: peripheral blood, collected from a patient treated with photon-based radiotherapy. The clonotype originates from a woman aged 50 to 65 with cholangiocarcinoma. The CDR3 DNA is TGTGCCAGCAGGGAGGGTTTCGCCGGGGAGCTGTTTTTT. Residues: CASREGFAGELFF.